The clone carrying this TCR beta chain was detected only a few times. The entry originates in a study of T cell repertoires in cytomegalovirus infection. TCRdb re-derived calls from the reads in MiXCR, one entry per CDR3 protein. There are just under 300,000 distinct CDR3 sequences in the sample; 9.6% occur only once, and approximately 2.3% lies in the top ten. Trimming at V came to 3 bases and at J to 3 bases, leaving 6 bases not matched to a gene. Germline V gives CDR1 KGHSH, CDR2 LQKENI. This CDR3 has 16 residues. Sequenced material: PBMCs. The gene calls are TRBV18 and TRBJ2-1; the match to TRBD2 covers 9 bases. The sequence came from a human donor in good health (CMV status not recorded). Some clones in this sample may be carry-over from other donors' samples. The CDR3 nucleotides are TGTGCCAGCTCACCTTCGGCGGGGGGGTTCTACAATGAGCAGTTCTTC. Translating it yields CASSPSAGGFYNEQFF.